What follows describes a single T cell receptor beta chain. Seattle patients were enrolled while actively infected and followed longitudinally. Germline V gene sequence: CDR1 SGHAT, CDR2 FQNNGV. The V gene end was trimmed by 3 bases and the J gene end by 4 bases; junction bases not matched to a gene: 3. This CDR3 spans 15 amino acids. The sample originates from a study of blood T cell repertoires in COVID-19. Whole-study context: Specimens from acute and convalescent COVID-19 originated in the United States, Italy and Spain. Sample material is recorded as cDNA or gDNA derived from T cells, B-cell-depleted T cells, or PBMCs.

The authors' processing: Amplification with reference gene primers provided the estimates of nucleated cell counts. Profiled with immunoSEQ multiplex PCR; TCRdb holds only in-frame clones, not every one. V, J and clone size derive from that table, while D and trimming were established from the DNA sequence. The table has roughly 100,000 clones, 75% to 85% seen once. Input material: peripheral blood. The chain recombines TRBV11-2 with TRBJ2-2; 9 bases are a match to TRBD2. This TCR was recovered from an elderly man with COVID-19, enrolled during active disease. As DNA, the CDR3 is TGTGCCAGCAGCTTGAGCGGGGGGTCCACCGGGGAGCTGTTTTTT. Translated, it gives CASSLSGGSTGELFF.